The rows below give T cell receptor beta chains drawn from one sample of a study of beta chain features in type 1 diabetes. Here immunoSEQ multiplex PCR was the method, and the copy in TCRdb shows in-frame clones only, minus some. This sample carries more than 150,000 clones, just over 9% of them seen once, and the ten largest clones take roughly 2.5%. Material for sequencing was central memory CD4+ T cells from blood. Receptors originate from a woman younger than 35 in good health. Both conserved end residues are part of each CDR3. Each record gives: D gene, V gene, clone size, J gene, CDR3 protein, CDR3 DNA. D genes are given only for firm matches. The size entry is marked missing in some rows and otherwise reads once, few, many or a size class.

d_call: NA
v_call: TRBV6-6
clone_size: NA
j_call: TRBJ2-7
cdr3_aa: CASSRPPGGEQYF
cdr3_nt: TGTGCCAGCAGTAGGCCTCCAGGAGGGGAGCAGTACTTC

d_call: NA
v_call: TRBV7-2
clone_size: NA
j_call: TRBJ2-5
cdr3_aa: CASSFNRGEGTQYF
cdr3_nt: TGTGCCAGCAGTTTCAATCGGGGTGAAGGGACCCAGTACTTC

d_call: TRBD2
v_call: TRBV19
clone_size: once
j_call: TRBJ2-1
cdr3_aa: CASSTSPSGRGRHEQFF
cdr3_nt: TGTGCCAGTAGTACCAGCCCATCCGGGCGGGGGAGGCATGAGCAGTTCTTC

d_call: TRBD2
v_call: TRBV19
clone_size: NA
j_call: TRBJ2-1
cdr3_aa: CASSMWMLADPNEQFF
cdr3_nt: TGTGCCAGTAGTATGTGGATGCTAGCGGATCCCAATGAGCAGTTCTTC

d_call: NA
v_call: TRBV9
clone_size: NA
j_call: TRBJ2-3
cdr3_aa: CASSVGGRMDTQYF
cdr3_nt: TGTGCCAGCAGCGTAGGTGGGAGAATGGATACGCAGTATTTT

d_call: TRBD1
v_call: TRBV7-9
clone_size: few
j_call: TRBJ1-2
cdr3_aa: CASSFGTGHYGYTF
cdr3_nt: TGTGCCAGCAGCTTCGGGACAGGGCACTATGGCTACACCTTC

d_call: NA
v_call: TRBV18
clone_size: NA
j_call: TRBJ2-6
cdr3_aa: CASSPVAPAAPGANVLTF
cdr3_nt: TGTGCCAGCTCACCAGTGGCCCCCGCGGCACCTGGGGCCAACGTCCTGACTTTC

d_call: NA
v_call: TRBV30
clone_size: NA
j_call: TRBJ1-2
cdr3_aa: CAWSYSRQTSTF
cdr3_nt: TGTGCCTGGAGTTACTCTCGACAAACTTCCACCTTC

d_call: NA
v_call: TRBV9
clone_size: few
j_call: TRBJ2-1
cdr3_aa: CASSEAREQFF
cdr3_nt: TGTGCCAGCAGTGAAGCCAGGGAGCAGTTCTTC

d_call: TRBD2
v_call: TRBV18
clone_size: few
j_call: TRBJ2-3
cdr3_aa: CASSPPMISGGYTDTQYF
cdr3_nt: TGTGCCAGCTCACCACCGATGATAAGCGGGGGATACACAGATACGCAGTATTTT

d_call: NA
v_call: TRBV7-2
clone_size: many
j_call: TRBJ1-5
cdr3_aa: CASSLGRLNQPQHF
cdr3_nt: TGTGCCAGCAGCTTAGGCAGGCTTAATCAGCCCCAGCATTTT

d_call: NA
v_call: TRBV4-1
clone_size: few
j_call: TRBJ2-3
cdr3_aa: CASSPGISTDTQYF
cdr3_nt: TGCGCCAGCAGCCCAGGGATCAGCACAGATACGCAGTATTTT

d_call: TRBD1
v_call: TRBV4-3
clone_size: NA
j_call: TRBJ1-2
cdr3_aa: CASSHTGEGYGYTF
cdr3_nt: TGCGCCAGCAGCCATACAGGGGAAGGCTATGGCTACACCTTC

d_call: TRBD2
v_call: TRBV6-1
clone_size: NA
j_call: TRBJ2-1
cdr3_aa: CASRRGLASAGEQFF
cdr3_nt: TGTGCCAGCAGACGGGGACTAGCGTCAGCCGGGGAGCAGTTCTTC

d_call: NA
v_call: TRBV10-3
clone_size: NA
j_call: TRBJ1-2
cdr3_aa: CAISASSGGYTF
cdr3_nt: TGTGCCATCAGTGCGTCGTCGGGGGGCTACACCTTC

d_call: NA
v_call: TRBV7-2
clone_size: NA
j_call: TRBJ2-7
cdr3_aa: CASSLQSSAEQYF
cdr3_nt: TGTGCCAGCAGCCTCCAGTCGAGCGCCGAGCAGTACTTC

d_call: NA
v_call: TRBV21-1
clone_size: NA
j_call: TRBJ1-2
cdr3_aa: CASSKQLNRGDYGYTF
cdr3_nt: TGTGCCAGCAGCAAACAGCTGAACAGGGGAGACTATGGCTACACCTTC

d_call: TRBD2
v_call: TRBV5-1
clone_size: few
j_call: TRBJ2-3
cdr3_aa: CASSRLTSGIPDTQYF
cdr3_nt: TGCGCCAGCAGCCGCCTAACTAGCGGGATTCCAGATACGCAGTATTTT

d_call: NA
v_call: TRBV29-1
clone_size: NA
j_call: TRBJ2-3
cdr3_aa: CSVAETGSSTDTQYF
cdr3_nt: TGCAGCGTTGCGGAGACAGGATCTAGCACAGATACGCAGTATTTT

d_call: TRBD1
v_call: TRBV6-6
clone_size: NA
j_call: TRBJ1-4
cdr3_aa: CASRKGQAGNEKLFF
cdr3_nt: TGTGCCAGCAGAAAGGGACAGGCAGGGAATGAAAAACTGTTTTTT

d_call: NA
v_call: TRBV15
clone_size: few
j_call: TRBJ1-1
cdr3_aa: CATSRDRTVNTEAFF
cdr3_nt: TGTGCCACCAGCAGAGATCGTACAGTTAACACTGAAGCTTTCTTT

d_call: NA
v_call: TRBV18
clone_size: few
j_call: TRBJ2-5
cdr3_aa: CASSMDIQETQYF
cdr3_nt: TGTGCCAGCTCAATGGACATCCAAGAGACCCAGTACTTC

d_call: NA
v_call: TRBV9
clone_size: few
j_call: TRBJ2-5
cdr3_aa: CASSVAGVETQYF
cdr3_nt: TGTGCCAGCAGCGTAGCAGGGGTTGAGACCCAGTACTTC

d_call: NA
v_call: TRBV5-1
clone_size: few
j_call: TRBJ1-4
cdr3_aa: CASSMGGYNEKLFF
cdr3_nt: TGCGCCAGCAGCATGGGGGGCTATAATGAAAAACTGTTTTTT

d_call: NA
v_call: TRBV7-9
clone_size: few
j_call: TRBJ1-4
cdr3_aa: CASSSMTVATNEKLFF
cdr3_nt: TGTGCCAGCAGCTCGATGACTGTGGCAACTAATGAAAAACTGTTTTTT

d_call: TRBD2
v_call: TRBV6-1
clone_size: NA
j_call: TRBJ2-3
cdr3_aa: CASSPSGGSDTQYF
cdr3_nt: TGTGCCAGCAGCCCCAGCGGGGGGTCAGATACGCAGTATTTT

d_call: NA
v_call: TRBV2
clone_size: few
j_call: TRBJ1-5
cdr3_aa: CASSAQGGNQPQHF
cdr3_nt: TGTGCCAGCAGTGCACAGGGAGGCAATCAGCCCCAGCATTTT

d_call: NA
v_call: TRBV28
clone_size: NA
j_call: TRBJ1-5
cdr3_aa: CASSLGWSQPQHF
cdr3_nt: TGTGCCAGCAGTTTAGGGTGGAGTCAGCCCCAGCATTTT

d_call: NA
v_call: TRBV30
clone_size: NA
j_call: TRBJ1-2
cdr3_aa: CAWSEGAGTRYTF
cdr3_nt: TGTGCCTGGAGTGAAGGGGCAGGGACACGCTACACCTTC

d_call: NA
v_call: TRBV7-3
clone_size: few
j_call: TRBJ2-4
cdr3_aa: CASSRQRGRGQNIQYF
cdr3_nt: TGTGCCAGCAGCCGCCAAAGAGGCAGGGGTCAAAACATTCAGTACTTC

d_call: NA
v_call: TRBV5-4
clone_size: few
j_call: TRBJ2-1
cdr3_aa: CASSLGQGYNEQFF
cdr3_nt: TGTGCCAGCAGCTTGGGGCAGGGCTACAATGAGCAGTTCTTC

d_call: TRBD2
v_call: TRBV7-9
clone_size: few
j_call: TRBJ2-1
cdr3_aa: CASSILAGGLSEQFF
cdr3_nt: TGTGCCAGCAGCATCTTAGCGGGGGGGCTGTCTGAGCAGTTCTTC

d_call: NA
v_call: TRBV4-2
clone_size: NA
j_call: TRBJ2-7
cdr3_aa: CASSQDPGGEQYF
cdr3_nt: TGTGCCAGCAGCCAAGACCCAGGGGGGGAGCAGTACTTC

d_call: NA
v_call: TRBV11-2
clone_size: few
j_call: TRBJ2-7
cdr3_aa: CASSPGTSHSYEQYF
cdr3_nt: TGTGCCAGCAGCCCGGGGACATCGCACTCCTACGAGCAGTACTTC

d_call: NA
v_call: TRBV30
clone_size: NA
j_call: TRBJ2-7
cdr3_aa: CAWSVGPSVYEQYF
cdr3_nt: TGTGCCTGGAGTGTTGGGCCGTCGGTCTACGAGCAGTACTTC

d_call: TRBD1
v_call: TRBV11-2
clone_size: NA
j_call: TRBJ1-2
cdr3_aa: CASSPRDRDGYTF
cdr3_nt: TGTGCCAGCAGCCCGCGGGACAGGGATGGCTACACCTTC

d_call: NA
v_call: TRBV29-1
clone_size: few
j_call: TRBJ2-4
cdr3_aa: CSVASEPNIQYF
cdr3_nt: TGCAGCGTAGCGTCGGAGCCGAACATTCAGTACTTC

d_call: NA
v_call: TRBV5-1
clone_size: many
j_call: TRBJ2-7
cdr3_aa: CASSVSGSTYEQYF
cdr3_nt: TGCGCCAGCAGCGTTAGCGGCAGTACCTACGAGCAGTACTTC

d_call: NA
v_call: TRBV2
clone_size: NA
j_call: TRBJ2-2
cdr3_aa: CASSEAQDGELFF
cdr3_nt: TGTGCCAGCAGTGAAGCGCAGGACGGGGAGCTGTTTTTT

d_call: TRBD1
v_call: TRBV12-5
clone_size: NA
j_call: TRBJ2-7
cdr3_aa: CARPVSGGEYEQYF
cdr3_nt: TGTGCTAGGCCGGTATCAGGGGGCGAATACGAGCAGTACTTC

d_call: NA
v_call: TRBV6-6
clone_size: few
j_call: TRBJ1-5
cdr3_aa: CASSYTRNQPQHF
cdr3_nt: TGTGCCAGCAGTTACACGAGAAATCAGCCCCAGCATTTT

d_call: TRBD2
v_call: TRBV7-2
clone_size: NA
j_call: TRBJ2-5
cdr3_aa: CASRSTTSGQETQYF
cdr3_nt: TGTGCCAGCAGATCTACCACTAGCGGTCAAGAGACCCAGTACTTC

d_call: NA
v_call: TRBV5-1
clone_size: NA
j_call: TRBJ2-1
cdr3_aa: CASSDGRGNNEQFF
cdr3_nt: TGCGCCAGCAGTGATGGGCGGGGAAACAATGAGCAGTTCTTC

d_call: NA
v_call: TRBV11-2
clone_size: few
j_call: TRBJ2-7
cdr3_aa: CASSLDRYEQYF
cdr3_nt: TGTGCCAGCAGCTTAGATCGTTACGAGCAGTACTTC

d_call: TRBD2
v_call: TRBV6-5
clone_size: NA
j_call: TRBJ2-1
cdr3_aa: CASSTGGGNYNEQFF
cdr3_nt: TGTGCCAGCAGCACCGGCGGGGGGAACTACAATGAGCAGTTCTTC